This TCR beta chain stems from a study of human versus mouse CDR3 diversity and MHC coevolution. Study background: The immunoSEQ assay reportedly detects one in 200,000 T cells.

Measured with immunoSEQ multiplex PCR; TCRdb has only the in-frame clones, and not every one. The table has more than 60,000 clones, about 90% seen once; the top ten hold about 0.14%. Findings and limits, study-wide: Human CDR3s averaged more deletions and insertions than mouse CDR3s. About 1.6 million TCR beta clonotypes were estimated for humans, the largest repertoire.

Germline CDR1 is MNHEY and CDR2 is SMNVEV (reference sequence). V dropped 4 bases and J dropped 1 base, with 13 bases sitting between them. The CDR3 has 15 amino acids. Concerning this clone itself: The antigen is undetermined.

Sequenced material: naive CD4+ T cells from blood. Subset described: CD45RO-negative CD62L-positive naive CD4 T cells. The clonotype originates from a person aged 30 to 69 in good health. V gene TRBV27 combines with J gene TRBJ1-2, with TRBD1 as a possible D gene (6 bases). DNA of the CDR3: TGTGCCAGCAGTTCCCGGGGACACCATAACTATGGCTACACCTTC. Translated, it gives CASSSRGHHNYGYTF.